The 5 T cell receptor beta chains below all came from one sample that was sequenced in a study of response to subunit inactivated influenza vaccine. One entry per CDR3 protein, called by TCRdb with MiXCR from the RT-PCR reads. The sample includes about 700,000 distinct CDR3 sequences, more than 11% seen only once; the top ten take 6% to 7%. Sequenced material: PBMCs from blood, taken 14 to 15 days before vaccination. These TCRs come from a man aged 45-60 years who received an inactivated influenza vaccine.

This clonotype appeared many times. This chain uses TRBV5-1 with TRBJ1-1; D unresolved. The CDR3 is made up of 13 amino acids. The germline V and J ends were trimmed by 0 bases and 1 base, with 4 bases remaining between them. Looked up from germline, CDR1 is SGHRS and CDR2 is YFSETQ. Here the CDR3 reads CASSLGENTEAFF. The CDR3 DNA reads as TGCGCCAGCAGCTTGGGTGAGAACACTGAAGCTTTCTTT.

The chain employs TRBV9 and TRBJ2-7; 8 bases line up with TRBD2. The CDR3 is made up of 16 amino acids. CDR1 is SGDLS and CDR2 is YYNGEE in the germline V gene. The V segment lost 0 bases and the J segment 3 bases; nucleotides outside the gene matches: 8. The CDR3 sequence is CASSVAPQREIYEQYF. The CDR3 DNA is TGTGCCAGCAGCGTAGCCCCCCAGCGGGAGATCTACGAGCAGTACTTC.

The rearrangement uses TRBV5-1 and TRBJ2-1; TRBD2 matches 12 bases. Germline values: CDR1 SGHRS, CDR2 YFSETQ. The CDR3 spans 15 residues. Trimming cost V 4 bases and J 8 bases; bases outside gene matches: 7. In DNA, the CDR3 is TGCGCCAGCAGCCCGACTAGCGGGGGACTCTATGAGCAGTTCTTC. Its protein is CASSPTSGGLYEQFF.

This clonotype has more than one count but fewer than ten. The chain couples TRBV2 to TRBJ2-2; no clear D. The germline V gene encodes CDR1 SNHLY and CDR2 FYNNEI. Trimming left V 8 bases short and J 5 bases short, with 12 bases between. CDR3 length equals 13 residues. This CDR3 reads CASDRERTGELFF. The CDR3 bases are TGTGCCAGCGATAGGGAACGGACCGGGGAGCTGTTTTTT.

This clonotype was seen ten or more times. The V and J genes are TRBV27 and TRBJ2-5; the D is unclear. The germline V gene encodes CDR1 MNHEY and CDR2 SMNVEV (reference sequence). The CDR3 runs to 15 residues. Trimming removed 4 bases from V and 3 bases from J, with 15 bases in between. The CDR3 nucleotides read TGTGCCAGCAGTTCCCACTGGATGTTCGAAGAGACCCAGTACTTC. Translating it yields CASSSHWMFEETQYF.